The present TCR beta chain was sequenced within a study of cytomegalovirus exposure and HLA in healthy donors. The CDR3 has 16 residues. In germline, CDR1 is SGDLS, CDR2 YYNGEE. The V end lost 4 bases, the J end lost 8 bases, and 22 bases lay between the germline ends. PCR was performed using 60 Vbeta and 13 Jbeta primers. TCRdb keeps only in-frame clones here, not all; method: immunoSEQ multiplex PCR. The sample records 150,000 to 200,000 clones, 79% being singletons. The chain is built from TRBV9 and TRBJ1-3, with D perhaps matching TRBD1 (6 bases). The TCR was taken from a woman aged 45-65 years in good health and CMV-seronegative. Sequenced: PBMCs. The CDR3 spells CASSPRWQGFTDTIYF. The CDR3 DNA is TGTGCCAGCAGCCCCCGGTGGCAGGGGTTTACGGACACCATATATTTT.